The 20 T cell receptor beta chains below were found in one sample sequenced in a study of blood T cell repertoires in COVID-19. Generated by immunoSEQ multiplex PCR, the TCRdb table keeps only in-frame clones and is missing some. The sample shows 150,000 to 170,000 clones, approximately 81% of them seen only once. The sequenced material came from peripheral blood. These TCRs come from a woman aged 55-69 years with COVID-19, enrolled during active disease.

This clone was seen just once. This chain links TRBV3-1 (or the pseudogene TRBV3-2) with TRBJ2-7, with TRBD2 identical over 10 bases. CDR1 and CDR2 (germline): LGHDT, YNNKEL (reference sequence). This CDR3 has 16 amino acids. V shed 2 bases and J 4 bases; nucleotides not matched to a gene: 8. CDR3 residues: CASSQSPSGRAYEQYF. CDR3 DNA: TGTGCCAGCAGCCAATCCCCCAGCGGGAGGGCTTACGAGCAGTACTTC.

Written as DNA, the CDR3 is TGTGCCAGTAGTACCTCTCATAGCGGGAGTAGGGTGGAGACCCAGTACTTC. Its translation: CASSTSHSGSRVETQYF. The V and J genes are TRBV19 and TRBJ2-5; 9 positions match TRBD2. Losses at the gene ends were 4 bases for V and 5 bases for J; bases not matched to a gene: 14. Germline CDR1 LNHDA, CDR2 SQIVND (reference sequence). This CDR3 has 17 amino acids. The complete variable domain, with remaining parts taken from reference TRBV19 and TRBJ2-5, reads DGGITQSPKYLFRKEGQNVTLSCEQNLNHDAMYWYRQDPGQGLRLIYYSQIVNDFQKGDIAEGYSVSREKKESFPLTVTSAQKNPTAFYLCASSTSHSGSRVETQYFGPGTRLLVL.

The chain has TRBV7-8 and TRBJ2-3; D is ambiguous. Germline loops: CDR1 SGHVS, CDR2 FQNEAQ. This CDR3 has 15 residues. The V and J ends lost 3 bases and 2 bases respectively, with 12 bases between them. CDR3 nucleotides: TGTGCCAGCAGCTTCGACTTGATACTCACAGATACGCAGTATTTT. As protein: CASSFDLILTDTQYF.

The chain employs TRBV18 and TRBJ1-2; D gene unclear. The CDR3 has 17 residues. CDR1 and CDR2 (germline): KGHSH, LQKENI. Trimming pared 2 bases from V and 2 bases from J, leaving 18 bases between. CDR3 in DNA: TGTGCCAGCTCACCAGGGCTAAGAACAGATTCGAACTATGGCTACACCTTC. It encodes CASSPGLRTDSNYGYTF.

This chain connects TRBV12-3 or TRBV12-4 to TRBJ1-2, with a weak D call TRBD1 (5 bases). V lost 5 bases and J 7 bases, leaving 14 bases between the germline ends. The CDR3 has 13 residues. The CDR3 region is CASSPSRRGGYTF. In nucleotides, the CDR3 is TGTGCCAGCAGTCCTAGTCGTAGGGGTGGCTACACCTTC.

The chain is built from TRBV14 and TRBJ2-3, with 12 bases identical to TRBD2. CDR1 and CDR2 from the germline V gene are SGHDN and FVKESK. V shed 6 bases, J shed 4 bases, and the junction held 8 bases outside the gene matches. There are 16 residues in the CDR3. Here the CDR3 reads CASSPPGLAGPDTQYF. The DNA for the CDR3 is TGTGCCAGCAGTCCTCCGGGACTAGCGGGTCCAGATACGCAGTATTTT.

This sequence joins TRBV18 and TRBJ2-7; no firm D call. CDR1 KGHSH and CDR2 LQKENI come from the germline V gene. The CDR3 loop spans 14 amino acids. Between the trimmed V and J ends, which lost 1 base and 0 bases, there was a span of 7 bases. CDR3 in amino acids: CASSPRSDSYEQYF. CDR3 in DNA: TGTGCCAGCTCACCACGGAGCGACTCCTACGAGCAGTACTTC.

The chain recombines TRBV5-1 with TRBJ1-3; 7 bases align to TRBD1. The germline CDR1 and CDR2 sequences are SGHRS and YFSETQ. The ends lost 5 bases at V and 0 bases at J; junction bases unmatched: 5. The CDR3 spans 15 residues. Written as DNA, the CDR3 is TGCGCCAGCAGGAGACAGGGAGACTCTGGAAACACCATATATTTT. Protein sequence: CASRRQGDSGNTIYF.

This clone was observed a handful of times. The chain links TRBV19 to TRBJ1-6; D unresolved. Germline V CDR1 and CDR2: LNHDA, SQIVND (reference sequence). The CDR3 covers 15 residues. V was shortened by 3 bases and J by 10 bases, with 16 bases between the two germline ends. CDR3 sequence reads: CASSISPILGSPLHF. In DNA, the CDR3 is TGTGCCAGTAGTATTAGTCCCATCCTCGGGTCACCCCTCCACTTT. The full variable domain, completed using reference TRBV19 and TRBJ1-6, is DGGITQSPKYLFRKEGQNVTLSCEQNLNHDAMYWYRQDPGQGLRLIYYSQIVNDFQKGDIAEGYSVSREKKESFPLTVTSAQKNPTAFYLCASSISPILGSPLHFGNGTRLTVT.

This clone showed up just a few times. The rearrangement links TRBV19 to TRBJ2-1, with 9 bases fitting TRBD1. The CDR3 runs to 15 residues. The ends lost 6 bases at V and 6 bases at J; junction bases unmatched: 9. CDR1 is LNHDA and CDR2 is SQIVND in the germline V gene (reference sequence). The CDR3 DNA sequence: TGTGCCAGTAGGAGCGGGACAGGGCCCGTCAATGAGCAGTTCTTC. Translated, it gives CASRSGTGPVNEQFF.

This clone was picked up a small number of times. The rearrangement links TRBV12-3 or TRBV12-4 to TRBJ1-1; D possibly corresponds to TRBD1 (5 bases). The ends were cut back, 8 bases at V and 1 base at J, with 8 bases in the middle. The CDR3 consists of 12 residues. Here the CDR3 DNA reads TGTGCCAGCCGCGGGGGGAACACTGAAGCTTTCTTT. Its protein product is CASRGGNTEAFF.

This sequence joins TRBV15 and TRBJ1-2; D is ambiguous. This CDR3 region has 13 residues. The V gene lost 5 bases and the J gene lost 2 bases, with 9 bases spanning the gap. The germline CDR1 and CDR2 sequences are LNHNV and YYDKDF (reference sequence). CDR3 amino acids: CATSRARNYGYTF. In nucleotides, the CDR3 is TGTGCCACCAGCCGAGCTAGAAACTATGGCTACACCTTC.

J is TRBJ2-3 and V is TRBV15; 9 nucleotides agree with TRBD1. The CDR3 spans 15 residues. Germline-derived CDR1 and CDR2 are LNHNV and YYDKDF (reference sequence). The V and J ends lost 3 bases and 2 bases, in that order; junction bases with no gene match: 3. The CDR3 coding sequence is TGTGCCACCAGCAGCGACAGGGGGACCACAGATACGCAGTATTTT. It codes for CATSSDRGTTDTQYF.

The CDR3 DNA reads as TGTGCCAGCAGTGACCCCCCCGGGAACTATGGCTACACCTTC. This sequence encodes CASSDPPGNYGYTF. The chain joins TRBV6-1 to TRBJ1-2; D unresolved. From germline, CDR1 is MNHNS and CDR2 SASEGT. Trimming left V 3 bases short and J 2 bases short, with 10 bases between. CDR3 length: 14 amino acids.

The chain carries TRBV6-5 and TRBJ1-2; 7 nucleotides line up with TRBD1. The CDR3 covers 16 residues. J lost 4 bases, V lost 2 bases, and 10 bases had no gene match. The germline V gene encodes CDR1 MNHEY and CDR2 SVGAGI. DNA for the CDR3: TGTGCCAGCAGTTACGGAGAACAGGGGATCGGCTATGGCTACACCTTC. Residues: CASSYGEQGIGYGYTF.

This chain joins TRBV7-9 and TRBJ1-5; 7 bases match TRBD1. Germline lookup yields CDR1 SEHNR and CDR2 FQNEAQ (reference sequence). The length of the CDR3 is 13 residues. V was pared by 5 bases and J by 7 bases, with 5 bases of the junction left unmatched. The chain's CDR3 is CASSPAGGQPQHF. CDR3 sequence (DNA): TGTGCCAGCAGCCCTGCAGGGGGGCAGCCCCAGCATTTT.

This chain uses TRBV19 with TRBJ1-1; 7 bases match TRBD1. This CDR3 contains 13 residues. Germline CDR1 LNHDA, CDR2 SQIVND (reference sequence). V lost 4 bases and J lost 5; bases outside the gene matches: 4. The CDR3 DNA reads TGTGCCAGTAGTACGGGCAGGGGGACTGAAGCTTTCTTT. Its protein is CASSTGRGTEAFF. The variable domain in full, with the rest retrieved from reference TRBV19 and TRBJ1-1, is DGGITQSPKYLFRKEGQNVTLSCEQNLNHDAMYWYRQDPGQGLRLIYYSQIVNDFQKGDIAEGYSVSREKKESFPLTVTSAQKNPTAFYLCASSTGRGTEAFFGQGTRLTVV.

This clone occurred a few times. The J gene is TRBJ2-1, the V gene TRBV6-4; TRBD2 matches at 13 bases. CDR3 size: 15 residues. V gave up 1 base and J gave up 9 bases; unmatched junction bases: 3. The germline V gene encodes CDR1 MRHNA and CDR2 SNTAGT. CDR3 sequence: CASSDYTSGRGEQFF. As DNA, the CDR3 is TGTGCCAGCAGTGACTATACTAGCGGGAGGGGTGAGCAGTTCTTC.

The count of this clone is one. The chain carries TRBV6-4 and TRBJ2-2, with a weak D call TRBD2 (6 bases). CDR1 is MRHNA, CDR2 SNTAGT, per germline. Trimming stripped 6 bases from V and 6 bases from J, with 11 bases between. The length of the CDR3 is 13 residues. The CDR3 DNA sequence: TGTGCCAGCAGGGGGGGACCCCCCGGGGAGCTGTTTTTT. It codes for CASRGGPPGELFF.

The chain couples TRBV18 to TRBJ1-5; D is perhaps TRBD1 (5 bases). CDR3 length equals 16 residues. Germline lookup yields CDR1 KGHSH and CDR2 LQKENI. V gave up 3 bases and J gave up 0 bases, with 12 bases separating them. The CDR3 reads CASSPAGTYSNQPQHF. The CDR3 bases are TGTGCCAGCTCACCCGCAGGGACTTATAGCAATCAGCCCCAGCATTTT.